This TCR beta chain comes out of a study of CD4 T cells in relation to SARS-CoV-2 and coronaviruses. Before the COVID-19 pandemic, during about 2011-2019, CD4+ T cells were taken from unexposed donors. CD4+ T cells were isolated from the cells after more than 8 days of culture. Unexposed-donor CD4+ T cells were probed with SARS-CoV-2 S/N and four cold-coronavirus spikes, cells permitting. Generated by immunoSEQ multiplex PCR, the TCRdb table keeps only in-frame clones and is missing some. The sample shows 12,000 or so clones, 60% to 80% of them seen only once. Details on this clone: The antigen is undetermined.

From germline, CDR1 is DFQATT and CDR2 SNEGSKA (reference sequence). V lost 2 bases and J lost 10, with 9 bases in between. The CDR3 spans 11 residues. The chain links TRBV20-1 to TRBJ2-1; D remains ambiguous. What was sequenced was CD4+ T cells from PBMCs, cultured in vitro. The receptor comes from a human donor in good health. The CDR3 here is CSARFGSEQFF. The CDR3 DNA is TGCAGTGCTAGATTCGGCTCAGAGCAGTTCTTC.